Below, 17 T cell receptor beta chains from the same sample are listed, as sequenced in a study of T cells in localized non-small cell lung cancer. The repertoire was sequenced with immunoSEQ multiplex PCR; TCRdb's copy has only in-frame clones and lacks some. The data contain roughly 35,000 clones, under 95% of them singletons. Sequences were derived from peripheral blood mononuclear cells, sampled before any cancer treatment. All receptors come from a female donor of 60 years or more with stage II lung adenocarcinoma.

This clone has just one count. This chain uses TRBV7-9 with TRBJ2-1; 14 positions agree with TRBD2. V lost 2 bases and J lost 9; bases outside the gene matches: 3. CDR3 size: 15 residues. Looked up from germline, CDR1 is SEHNR and CDR2 is FQNEAQ (reference sequence). For the CDR3, the DNA is TGTGCCAGCAGCTTACCGGGACTAGCGGGGGCTGAGCAGTTCTTC. It translates to CASSLPGLAGAEQFF.

The chain recombines TRBV5-1 with TRBJ2-5; either TRBD1 or TRBD2 may supply D (5 bases each). Germline-derived CDR1 and CDR2 are SGHRS and YFSETQ. Trimming took off 1 base at V and 9 bases at J, with 16 bases between the two ends. The CDR3 covers 14 residues. The CDR3 protein is CASSLSVGEGAQYF. The CDR3 nucleotides read TGCGCCAGCAGCTTGTCAGTGGGGGAAGGGGCCCAGTACTTC.

V gene TRBV28 combines with J gene TRBJ1-5; 7 bases are shared with TRBD1. The germline V gene has CDR1 MDHEN and CDR2 SYDVKM. V lost 7 bases to trimming and J lost 3 bases; unmatched junction nucleotides: 6. The CDR3 totals 14 residues. The CDR3 region is CASTRGGPNQPQHF. The CDR3 DNA reads as TGTGCCAGCACTAGAGGGGGCCCCAATCAGCCCCAGCATTTT.

The V and J genes are TRBV19 and TRBJ1-3; unclear D gene. V was trimmed by 1 base and J by 1 base, leaving 14 bases between them. CDR1 is LNHDA and CDR2 is SQIVND in the germline V gene (reference sequence). The CDR3 runs to 17 residues. CDR3 nucleotides: TGTGCCAGTAGTATAGGACCCATTCCGGCATCTGGAAACACCATATATTTT. Translated: CASSIGPIPASGNTIYF.

The chain couples TRBV9 to TRBJ2-5, with TRBD2 matching 12 bases. Germline V lookup: CDR1 SGDLS, CDR2 YYNGEE. The V segment lost 1 base and the J segment 4 bases; nucleotides outside the gene matches: 2. CDR3 length: 15 amino acids. In DNA, the CDR3 is TGTGCCAGCAGCGTACTAGCGGGGGGGCCAGAGACCCAGTACTTC. Amino acid sequence: CASSVLAGGPETQYF.

This chain joins TRBV29-1 and TRBJ1-1, with TRBD1 matching 9 bases. The CDR3 has 12 residues. CDR1 SQVTM and CDR2 ANQGSEA come from the germline V gene. V was clipped by 6 bases and J by 7 bases; unmatched bases: 6. The CDR3 spells CSVQGAGVEAFF. The DNA of the CDR3 is TGCAGCGTACAGGGGGCCGGGGTTGAAGCTTTCTTT.

This clone was seen just once. This chain connects TRBV30 to TRBJ2-7, with D unclear. The CDR3 loop spans 13 amino acids. CDR1 is GTSNPN and CDR2 is SVGIG in the germline V gene (reference sequence). V dropped 4 bases and J dropped 0 bases, with 10 bases sitting between them. The chain's CDR3 is CAWIKEFSYEQYF. The CDR3 DNA follows: TGTGCCTGGATAAAGGAGTTCTCCTACGAGCAGTACTTC.

The rearrangement joins TRBV11-2 to TRBJ2-1; 7 bases line up with TRBD2. J was trimmed by 4 bases and V by 5 bases; bases with no gene match: 5. CDR3 size: 14 residues. CDR1 and CDR2 from the germline V gene are SGHAT and FQNNGV. The CDR3 DNA sequence: TGTGCCAGCAGCCTGGACGGGAGGTACAATGAGCAGTTCTTC. Translating gives CASSLDGRYNEQFF.

The count of this clone is one. The chain combines TRBV5-1 with TRBJ1-1; D uncertain. Per the germline V gene, CDR1 is SGHRS and CDR2 is YFSETQ. The CDR3 is made up of 14 amino acids. V gave up 1 base and J gave up 1 base, with 8 bases separating them. The CDR3 here is CASSLLGGNTEAFF. Written as DNA, the CDR3 is TGCGCCAGCAGCTTGTTAGGCGGGAACACTGAAGCTTTCTTT.

The chain joins TRBV10-1 to TRBJ1-4; D unresolved. The CDR3 sequence is 13 residues long. Germline V gives CDR1 WNHNN, CDR2 SYGVQD (reference sequence). V lost 0 bases, J lost 7 bases, and 6 bases lay in between. In nucleotides, the CDR3 is TGCGCCAGCAGTGAGTCGGACGGTGAAAAACTGTTTTTT. Translation: CASSESDGEKLFF.

The genes are TRBV10-3 and TRBJ2-1; TRBD1 aligns across 9 bases. The junction had 5 bases not matched to a gene; V was cut back by 4 bases and J by 4 bases. Germline lookup yields CDR1 ENHRY and CDR2 SYGVKD. This CDR3 is built from 15 residues. CDR3 loop: CAISAGTGLYNEQFF. CDR3 coding DNA: TGTGCCATCAGTGCCGGGACAGGGCTATACAATGAGCAGTTCTTC.

The rearrangement links TRBV7-8 to TRBJ2-1; 8 nucleotides align to TRBD2. The CDR3 totals 16 residues. Per the germline V gene, CDR1 is SGHVS and CDR2 is FQNEAQ. The J segment lost 4 bases and the V segment lost 4 bases, leaving 9 bases of the junction unmatched. CDR3: CASSSGIAGLYNEQFF. The CDR3 DNA follows: TGTGCCAGCAGCTCAGGCATAGCGGGACTATACAATGAGCAGTTCTTC.

The chain employs TRBV28 and TRBJ1-3; D unresolved. V was pared by 10 bases and J by 8 bases, with 15 bases between. The CDR3 length is 12 residues. Germline V lookup: CDR1 MDHEN, CDR2 SYDVKM. The DNA of the CDR3 is TGTGCCACTACGGCAGCTCGGGACACCATATATTTT. Translating gives CATTAARDTIYF.

This rearrangement joins TRBV18 to TRBJ1-1; D remains unclear. The CDR3 length is 16 residues. V dropped 0 bases and J dropped 1 base, with 12 bases sitting between them. Looked up from germline, CDR1 is KGHSH and CDR2 is LQKENI. The CDR3 loop reads CASSPPIGPENTEAFF. In nucleotides, the CDR3 is TGTGCCAGCTCACCACCGATAGGGCCCGAGAACACTGAAGCTTTCTTT.

The CDR3 DNA reads TGTGCCAGCACCCACCCGCAGATCTACAATGAGCAGTTCTTC. This encodes CASTHPQIYNEQFF. The chain is built from TRBV28 and TRBJ2-1, with unresolved D. Germline V gives CDR1 MDHEN, CDR2 SYDVKM. V was cut by 7 bases and J by 3 bases, with 13 bases left in between. The CDR3 consists of 14 residues.

The chain is built from TRBV5-1 and TRBJ1-2; TRBD1 might be the D (5 bases). V gave up 0 bases and J gave up 4 bases, with 10 bases separating them. The germline CDR1 and CDR2 sequences are SGHRS and YFSETQ. The CDR3 is 14 amino acids. CDR3 DNA: TGCGCCAGCAGCTTGGCCCAGGGCCCCTATGGCTACACCTTC. It encodes CASSLAQGPYGYTF.

This chain joins TRBV6-1 and TRBJ1-1; 9 positions agree with TRBD1. Germline V gives CDR1 MNHNS, CDR2 SASEGT. The CDR3 is 15 amino acids. The ends lost 6 bases at V and 4 bases at J; junction bases unmatched: 9. The CDR3: CASRWGQGRSTEAFF. CDR3 nucleotide sequence: TGTGCCAGCAGATGGGGACAGGGTAGGAGCACTGAAGCTTTCTTT.